The rows below give T cell receptor beta chains drawn from one sample of a study of cytomegalovirus exposure and HLA in healthy donors. Libraries were prepared by immunoSEQ multiplex PCR; TCRdb keeps only in-frame clonotypes and omits some of them. The sample yields 90,000 to 120,000 clones, around 80% seen once. The sequencing input was PBMCs. The origin of the receptors is a female donor in good health and CMV-seropositive. Both conserved end residues are part of each CDR3. D genes are given only for firm matches. Where a row states a size, it is once, few, many or the class of an expanded clone; other rows omit it.

J gene,V gene,D gene,clone size,CDR3 protein,CDR3 DNA
TRBJ2-7,TRBV18,TRBD1,NA,CASSSRGSSSSYEQYF,TGTGCCAGCTCATCCAGGGGGAGCTCCAGCTCCTACGAGCAGTACTTC
TRBJ2-3,TRBV9,TRBD2,few,CASSSRGGLLTDTQYF,TGTGCCAGCAGCTCCCGGGGGGGGCTTCTCACAGATACGCAGTATTTT
TRBJ2-1,TRBV5-4,TRBD2,NA,CASSPSGSARNEQFF,TGTGCCAGCAGCCCCAGCGGGAGTGCGAGGAATGAGCAGTTCTTC
TRBJ2-3,TRBV6-1,TRBD2,NA,CASIFSGGRDTQYF,TGTGCCAGTATATTTAGCGGGGGGCGGGATACGCAGTATTTT
TRBJ1-3,TRBV27,TRBD1,NA,CASSFQGASGNTIYF,TGTGCCAGCAGTTTTCAGGGGGCCTCTGGAAACACCATATATTTT
TRBJ2-2,TRBV6-4,TRBD2,NA,CASSVLAGTGELFF,TGTGCCAGCAGTGTGCTAGCGGGGACCGGGGAGCTGTTTTTT
TRBJ1-4,TRBV7-9,NA,NA,CASSLVQFATNEKLFF,TGTGCCAGCAGCTTAGTACAGTTTGCAACTAATGAAAAACTGTTTTTT
TRBJ1-5,TRBV10-2,TRBD1,NA,CASRDTDRENQPQHF,TGCGCCAGCAGAGACACCGACAGGGAGAATCAGCCCCAGCATTTT
TRBJ2-7,TRBV4-1,NA,NA,CASSQDEPSATRQYF,TGCGCCAGCAGCCAAGATGAGCCGAGCGCCACGCGGCAGTACTTC
TRBJ2-3,TRBV9,TRBD2,few,CASSATSVSTDTQYF,TGTGCCAGCAGCGCCACTAGCGTTAGCACAGATACGCAGTATTTT
TRBJ1-4,TRBV7-9,TRBD1,NA,CASSLGPGQASGEKLFF,TGTGCCAGCAGCTTAGGCCCGGGACAGGCTTCGGGCGAAAAACTGTTTTTT
TRBJ2-7,TRBV7-9,NA,NA,CASSPSGLRSYEQYF,TGTGCCAGCAGCCCTTCGGGACTCCGCTCCTACGAGCAGTACTTC
TRBJ2-3,TRBV27,NA,NA,CASSPTQLVDTQYF,TGTGCCAGCAGTCCAACCCAACTAGTAGATACGCAGTATTTT
TRBJ2-2,TRBV12-5,NA,NA,CVSGPYVLELGTGELFF,TGTGTTAGTGGCCCCTACGTGCTCGAGCTCGGCACCGGGGAGCTGTTTTTT
TRBJ2-7,TRBV4-1,TRBD1,NA,CASSQPTDRGYEQYF,TGCGCCAGCAGCCAACCTACGGACAGGGGATACGAGCAGTACTTC
TRBJ2-7,TRBV11-2,NA,NA,CASTRGRTEAYEQYF,TGTGCCAGCACCAGAGGGCGGACGGAAGCCTACGAGCAGTACTTC
TRBJ2-5,TRBV30,NA,once,CAWAPLGAETQYF,TGTGCCTGGGCTCCCCTAGGGGCAGAGACCCAGTACTTC
TRBJ1-1,TRBV27,NA,NA,CASSPAGGANTEAFF,TGTGCCAGCAGTCCGGCGGGGGGCGCGAACACTGAAGCTTTCTTT
TRBJ2-1,TRBV29-1,TRBD2,NA,CSVELAGLRVDEQFF,TGCAGCGTTGAACTAGCGGGCCTCCGGGTCGATGAGCAGTTCTTC
TRBJ2-7,TRBV19,NA,NA,CASSPGPYEQYF,TGTGCCAGTAGTCCAGGGCCCTACGAGCAGTACTTC
TRBJ2-3,TRBV4-2,NA,NA,CASSQGGGGSGDTQYF,TGTGCCAGCAGCCAAGGAGGGGGAGGGAGTGGCGATACGCAGTATTTT
TRBJ1-2,TRBV7-9,NA,NA,CASSFGQIYGYTF,TGTGCCAGCAGCTTTGGGCAGATTTATGGCTACACCTTC
TRBJ2-1,TRBV29-1,NA,once,CSAVVAADEQFF,TGCAGCGCCGTGGTGGCTGCGGATGAGCAGTTCTTC
TRBJ2-7,TRBV2,NA,NA,CASSEYSTSGYEQYF,TGTGCCAGCAGTGAATACTCGACAAGCGGTTACGAGCAGTACTTC
TRBJ1-5,TRBV19,NA,few,CASRFRELNQPQHF,TGTGCCAGTAGATTCCGGGAACTTAATCAGCCCCAGCATTTT
TRBJ2-1,TRBV6-1,TRBD1,NA,CASSARDRGYNEQFF,TGTGCCAGCAGTGCCCGGGACAGGGGGTACAATGAGCAGTTCTTC
TRBJ2-5,TRBV7-9,TRBD2,few,CASSSGGARETQYF,TGTGCCAGCAGCTCCGGGGGGGCGCGGGAGACCCAGTACTTC
TRBJ1-5,TRBV23-1,TRBD1,NA,CASTQGDQPQHF,TGCGCCAGCACCCAGGGGGATCAGCCCCAGCATTTT
TRBJ2-2,TRBV25-1,NA,NA,CASSLGQLTGELFF,TGTGCCAGCAGCCTGGGACAACTCACCGGGGAGCTGTTTTTT
TRBJ1-1,TRBV7-2,NA,NA,CASSPQQGLNTEAFF,TGTGCCAGCAGCCCTCAACAGGGACTGAACACTGAAGCTTTCTTT
TRBJ2-2,TRBV18,TRBD1,once,CASAGTGRSGELFF,TGTGCCAGCGCCGGGACAGGGAGGTCCGGGGAGCTGTTTTTT
TRBJ1-2,TRBV10-3,NA,NA,CAISESGPGHGRDGYTF,TGTGCCATCAGTGAGTCTGGCCCCGGACACGGGAGGGATGGCTACACCTTC
TRBJ2-7,TRBV6-6,TRBD1,few,CASSTGTGSYEQYF,TGTGCCAGCAGTACCGGGACAGGGAGCTACGAGCAGTACTTC
TRBJ1-5,TRBV6-1,TRBD1,NA,CASSKGQGVNHSNQPQHF,TGTGCCAGCAGTAAAGGACAGGGAGTTAACCATAGCAATCAGCCCCAGCATTTT
TRBJ2-3,TRBV7-7,NA,NA,CASSLTGSTDTQYF,TGTGCCAGCAGCTTAACAGGTAGCACAGATACGCAGTATTTT
TRBJ1-1,TRBV27,TRBD1,few,CASSLQRQGVEAFF,TGTGCCAGCAGTTTACAGAGACAGGGCGTTGAAGCTTTCTTT
TRBJ2-7,TRBV27,NA,once,CASSLSFLSYEQYF,TGTGCCAGCAGTTTATCTTTCCTCTCCTACGAGCAGTACTTC
TRBJ1-2,TRBV2,NA,NA,CASRTARESYTF,TGTGCCAGCAGGACCGCCAGGGAAAGCTACACCTTC
TRBJ1-1,TRBV18,TRBD1,NA,CASSGDRERAFF,TGTGCCAGCTCAGGGGACAGGGAGCGGGCTTTCTTT
TRBJ2-2,TRBV19,TRBD2,NA,CASSIVWGLAGSNTGELFF,TGTGCCAGTAGTATAGTTTGGGGACTAGCGGGTTCGAACACCGGGGAGCTGTTTTTT
TRBJ2-1,TRBV5-4,TRBD2,few,CASSGPGLAYNEQFF,TGTGCCAGCAGCGGGCCGGGACTAGCCTACAATGAGCAGTTCTTC
TRBJ2-1,TRBV29-1,NA,NA,CSVDLPTGEQFF,TGCAGCGTTGACCTTCCGACGGGTGAGCAGTTCTTC
TRBJ1-1,TRBV5-1,NA,NA,CASSLSREGVNTEAFF,TGCGCCAGCAGCCTGAGCAGGGAAGGGGTGAACACTGAAGCTTTCTTT
TRBJ1-2,TRBV9,NA,NA,CASSSSPRTDYGYTF,TGTGCCAGCAGCTCTAGCCCGCGGACGGACTATGGCTACACCTTC
TRBJ2-1,TRBV2,NA,few,CASRIAVRYNEQFF,TGTGCCAGCAGGATAGCGGTTCGCTACAATGAGCAGTTCTTC
TRBJ2-6,TRBV7-8,TRBD1,NA,CASSARDRAGANVLTF,TGTGCCAGCAGCGCCCGGGACAGGGCCGGGGCCAACGTCCTGACTTTC
TRBJ1-1,TRBV19,NA,few,CASSMQGTGTEAFF,TGTGCCAGTAGTATGCAGGGAACAGGTACTGAAGCTTTCTTT
TRBJ2-7,TRBV10-3,TRBD2,NA,CAISDSGGPTSEQYF,TGTGCCATCAGTGACAGCGGGGGTCCTACGTCTGAGCAGTACTTC
TRBJ2-2,TRBV29-1,TRBD1,NA,CSVNLGQGTGELFF,TGCAGCGTTAACTTGGGACAGGGTACCGGGGAGCTGTTTTTT
TRBJ1-6,TRBV4-2,NA,NA,CASSRDYSPLHF,TGTGCCAGCAGCCGAGACTATTCACCCCTCCACTTT
TRBJ2-3,TRBV19,NA,NA,CASSLLGRDTQYF,TGTGCCAGTAGTCTTCTGGGGAGAGATACGCAGTATTTT
TRBJ1-2,TRBV5-4,TRBD1,NA,CASSLEGARGGYTF,TGTGCCAGCAGCTTGGAGGGGGCGCGCGGTGGCTACACCTTC
TRBJ2-1,TRBV11-2,TRBD1,once,CASSPRDSPFLSYNEQFF,TGTGCCAGCAGCCCCCGGGACAGCCCTTTCCTATCCTACAATGAGCAGTTCTTC
TRBJ2-7,TRBV21-1,NA,few,CASSNPGTNDPYEQYF,TGTGCCAGCAGCAACCCCGGGACTAACGACCCCTACGAGCAGTACTTC
TRBJ1-2,TRBV29-1,NA,NA,CSAMTGFGYTF,TGCAGCGCGATGACAGGCTTTGGCTACACCTTC
TRBJ2-6,TRBV15,TRBD1,NA,CATSTGGSGANVLTF,TGTGCCACCAGCACAGGGGGCTCTGGGGCCAACGTCCTGACTTTC
TRBJ2-7,TRBV4-1,TRBD2,once,CASSQGTSGGLYEQYF,TGCGCCAGCAGCCAAGGGACTAGCGGGGGGTTATACGAGCAGTACTTC
TRBJ2-7,TRBV21-1,NA,NA,CASSKVIRTGDYEQYF,TGTGCCAGCAGCAAAGTGATCAGGACAGGCGACTACGAGCAGTACTTC
TRBJ2-1,TRBV30,NA,NA,CAWTGPGAGENEQFF,TGTGCCTGGACGGGACCAGGGGCGGGAGAAAATGAGCAGTTCTTC